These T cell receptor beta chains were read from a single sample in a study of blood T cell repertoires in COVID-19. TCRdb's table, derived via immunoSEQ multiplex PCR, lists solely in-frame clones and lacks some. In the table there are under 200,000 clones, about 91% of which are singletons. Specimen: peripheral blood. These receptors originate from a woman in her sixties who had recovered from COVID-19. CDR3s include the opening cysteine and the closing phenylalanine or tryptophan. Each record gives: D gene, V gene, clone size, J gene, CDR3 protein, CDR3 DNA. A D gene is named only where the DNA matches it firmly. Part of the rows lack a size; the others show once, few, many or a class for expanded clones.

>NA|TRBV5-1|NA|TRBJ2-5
CASSLQQKETQYF
TGCGCCAGCAGCTTACAACAGAAAGAGACCCAGTACTTC
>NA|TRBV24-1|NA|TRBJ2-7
CATEGPGRSSYEQYF
TGTGCCACCGAGGGTCCTGGCAGGAGCTCCTACGAGCAGTACTTC
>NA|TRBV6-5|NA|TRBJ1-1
CASMRVQGTEAFF
TGTGCCAGCATGAGGGTTCAGGGGACTGAAGCTTTCTTT
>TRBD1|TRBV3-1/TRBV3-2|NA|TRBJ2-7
CASRQGSEQYF
TGTGCCAGCAGACAGGGGTCCGAGCAGTACTTC
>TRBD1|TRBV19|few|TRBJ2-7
CASSLRRTGGYEQYF
TGTGCCAGTAGTCTGCGACGGACAGGGGGGTACGAGCAGTACTTC
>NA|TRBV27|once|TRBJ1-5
CASRGVDASNQPQHF
TGTGCCAGCCGCGGGGTTGATGCTAGCAATCAGCCCCAGCATTTT
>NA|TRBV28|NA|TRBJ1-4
CASSSLTLDEKLFF
TGTGCCAGCAGTTCGCTTACCCTAGATGAAAAACTGTTTTTT
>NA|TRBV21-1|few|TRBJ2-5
CASSVRGLEETQYF
TGTGCCAGCAGCGTCAGGGGGTTGGAAGAGACCCAGTACTTC
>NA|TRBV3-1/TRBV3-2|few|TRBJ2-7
CASSQRHAGSHEQYF
TGTGCCAGCAGCCAAAGACACGCGGGCTCCCACGAGCAGTACTTC
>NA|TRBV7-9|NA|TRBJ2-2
CASSTDRTGGGELFF
TGTGCCAGCAGCACCGACAGGACTGGCGGCGGGGAGCTGTTTTTT
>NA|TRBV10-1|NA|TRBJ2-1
CASSPEPDRYNEQFF
TGCGCCAGCAGTCCGGAACCGGACAGATACAATGAGCAGTTCTTC
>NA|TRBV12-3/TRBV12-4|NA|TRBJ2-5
CASSWGEGETQYF
TGTGCCAGCAGTTGGGGTGAGGGAGAGACCCAGTACTTC
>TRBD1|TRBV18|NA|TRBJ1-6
CASSLTGGYNSPLHF
TGTGCCAGCTCACTGACAGGGGGGTATAATTCACCCCTCCACTTT
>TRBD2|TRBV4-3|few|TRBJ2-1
CASSQDGRGGYNEQFF
TGCGCCAGCAGCCAAGATGGGCGGGGGGGATACAATGAGCAGTTCTTC
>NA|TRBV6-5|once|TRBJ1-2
CAVSGAGYGYTF
TGTGCAGTCAGCGGGGCGGGTTATGGCTACACCTTC
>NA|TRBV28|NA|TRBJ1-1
CASSPTNGGVTEAFF
TGTGCCAGCAGTCCGACCAATGGAGGGGTCACTGAAGCTTTCTTT
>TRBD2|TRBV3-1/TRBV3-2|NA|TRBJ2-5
CASRLAGQETQYF
TGTGCCAGCCGGCTAGCGGGCCAAGAGACCCAGTACTTC
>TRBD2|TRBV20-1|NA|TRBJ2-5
CSASIRRGQETQYF
TGCAGTGCTAGTATCAGGCGGGGGCAAGAGACCCAGTACTTC
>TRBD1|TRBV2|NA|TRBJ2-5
CASSEQHRGQETQYF
TGTGCCAGCAGTGAACAGCACAGGGGCCAAGAGACCCAGTACTTC
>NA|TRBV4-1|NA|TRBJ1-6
CASSQGPAAQGQSPLHF
TGCGCCAGCAGCCAAGGGCCCGCGGCACAGGGACAATCACCCCTCCACTTT
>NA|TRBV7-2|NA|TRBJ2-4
CASSLGHPANIQYF
TGTGCCAGCAGCTTGGGACACCCAGCGAACATTCAGTACTTC
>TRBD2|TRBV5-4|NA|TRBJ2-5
CASSTRLAGEETQYF
TGTGCCAGCAGCACGCGACTAGCGGGGGAAGAGACCCAGTACTTC
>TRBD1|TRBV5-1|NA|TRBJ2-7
CASRNDRASDEQYF
TGCGCCAGCAGAAACGACAGGGCGAGTGACGAGCAGTACTTC
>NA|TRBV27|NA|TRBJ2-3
CASRASATDTQYF
TGTGCCAGCCGAGCTAGCGCTACAGATACGCAGTATTTT
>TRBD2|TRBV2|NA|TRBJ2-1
CAAEASGLNEQFF
TGTGCCGCAGAGGCTAGCGGGTTGAATGAGCAGTTCTTC
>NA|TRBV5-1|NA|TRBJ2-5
CASSLREQTGRETQYF
TGCGCCAGCAGCCTCCGGGAACAAACAGGGAGAGAGACCCAGTACTTC
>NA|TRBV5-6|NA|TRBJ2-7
CASSFLGQQYF
TGTGCCAGCAGCTTTCTGGGGCAGCAGTACTTC
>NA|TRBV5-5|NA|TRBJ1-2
CASSSSIGQSNYGYTF
TGTGCCAGCAGCTCATCTATCGGACAGAGTAACTATGGCTACACCTTC
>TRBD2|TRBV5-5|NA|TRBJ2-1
CASSLERGGGQFF
TGTGCCAGCAGCTTGGAACGGGGGGGCGGACAGTTCTTC
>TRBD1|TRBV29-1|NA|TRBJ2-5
CSLSRTGAETQYF
TGCAGCCTTTCGAGGACAGGGGCTGAGACCCAGTACTTC
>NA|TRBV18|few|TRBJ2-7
CASSPVGVYEQYF
TGTGCCAGCTCACCAGTCGGGGTCTACGAGCAGTACTTC
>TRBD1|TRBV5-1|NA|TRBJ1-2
CASSTGTGLFGYTF
TGCGCCAGCAGCACCGGGACAGGGTTGTTTGGCTACACCTTC
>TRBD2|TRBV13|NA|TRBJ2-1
CASSFEGLAGNNEQFF
TGTGCCAGCAGCTTTGAGGGACTAGCGGGGAATAATGAGCAGTTCTTC
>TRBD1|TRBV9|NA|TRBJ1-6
CASSPDRGWDYNSPLHF
TGTGCCAGCAGCCCAGACAGGGGTTGGGACTATAATTCACCCCTCCACTTT
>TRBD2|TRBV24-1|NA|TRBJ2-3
CATSSGGASGTDTQYF
TGTGCCACCAGTAGCGGGGGGGCTTCTGGCACAGATACGCAGTATTTT
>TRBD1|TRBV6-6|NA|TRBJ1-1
CASSHDRGSTEAFF
TGTGCCAGCAGCCACGACAGGGGAAGCACTGAAGCTTTCTTT
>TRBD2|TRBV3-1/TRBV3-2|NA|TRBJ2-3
CASSWGLAVDTDTQYF
TGTGCCAGCAGTTGGGGACTAGCGGTGGACACAGATACGCAGTATTTT
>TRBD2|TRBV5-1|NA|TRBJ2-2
CASSFTSGGAGELFF
TGCGCCAGCAGCTTCACTAGCGGGGGGGCCGGGGAGCTGTTTTTT
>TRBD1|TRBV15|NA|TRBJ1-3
CATSREDRVRNTIYF
TGTGCCACCAGCAGAGAGGACAGGGTCAGAAACACCATATATTTT
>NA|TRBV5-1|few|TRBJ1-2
CASSLDRRSYGYTF
TGCGCCAGCAGCTTGGACAGGCGATCCTATGGCTACACCTTC
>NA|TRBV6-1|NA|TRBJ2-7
CASSENSLIHEQYF
TGTGCCAGCAGTGAGAATAGCTTGATCCACGAGCAGTACTTC
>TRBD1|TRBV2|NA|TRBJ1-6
CASSEATGGFSPLHF
TGTGCCAGCAGTGAAGCGACAGGGGGCTTTTCACCCCTCCACTTT
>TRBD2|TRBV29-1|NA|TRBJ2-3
CSVDVRGGTDTQYF
TGCAGCGTTGATGTGCGGGGGGGGACAGATACGCAGTATTTT
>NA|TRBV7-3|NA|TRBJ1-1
CASSSGTPNTEAFF
TGTGCCAGCAGTTCCGGGACACCGAACACTGAAGCTTTCTTT
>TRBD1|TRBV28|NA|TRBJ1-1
CASIGQGVTMNTEAFF
TGTGCCAGCATCGGACAGGGCGTAACCATGAACACTGAAGCTTTCTTT
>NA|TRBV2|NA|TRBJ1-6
CASTLTGTHNSPLHF
TGTGCCAGCACCCTAACAGGGACCCACAATTCACCCCTCCACTTT
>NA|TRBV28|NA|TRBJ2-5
CASRDSAQETQYF
TGTGCCAGCAGGGACAGTGCCCAAGAGACCCAGTACTTC
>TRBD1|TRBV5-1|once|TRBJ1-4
CASSLGQGIEKLFF
TGCGCCAGCAGCTTGGGACAGGGAATTGAAAAACTGTTTTTT
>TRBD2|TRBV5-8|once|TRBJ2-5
CASSPGQRGEETQYF
TGTGCCAGCAGCCCGGGACAGCGGGGGGAAGAGACCCAGTACTTC
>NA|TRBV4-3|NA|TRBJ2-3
CASSQGRLGGATDTQYF
TGCGCCAGCAGCCAAGGACGGTTGGGGGGGGCGACAGATACGCAGTATTTT
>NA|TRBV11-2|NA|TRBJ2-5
CASSRSTETQYF
TGTGCCAGCAGCCGTTCTACCGAGACCCAGTACTTC
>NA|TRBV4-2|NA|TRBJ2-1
CASSQSLGGYDEQFF
TGTGCCAGCAGCCAAAGCCTGGGAGGCTATGATGAGCAGTTCTTC
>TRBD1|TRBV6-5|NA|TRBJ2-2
CASSYSRTGATGELFF
TGTGCCAGCAGTTACTCCCGGACAGGGGCCACCGGGGAGCTGTTTTTT